What follows are 18 T cell receptor beta chains derived from one specimen sequenced in a study of T cell changes during pregnancy in multiple sclerosis. Profiled with immunoSEQ multiplex PCR; TCRdb holds only in-frame clones, not every one. Of tens of thousands of clones in the sample, roughly 80% were seen once. The sample here was CD4+ T cells from peripheral blood mononuclear cells, taken before pregnancy. Every receptor here comes from a female donor with multiple sclerosis, enrolled in a pregnancy study.

The chain carries TRBV19 and TRBJ1-2; 7 bases line up with TRBD1. The V gene's germline CDR1 is LNHDA and CDR2 SQIVND (reference sequence). The junction had 7 bases not matched to a gene; V was cut back by 4 bases and J by 5 bases. This CDR3 region has 14 residues. The CDR3 spells CASSSDRASYGYTF. In DNA, the CDR3 is TGTGCCAGTAGTAGCGACAGGGCCTCTTATGGCTACACCTTC. Full variable domain (rest looked up from reference TRBV19 and TRBJ1-2): DGGITQSPKYLFRKEGQNVTLSCEQNLNHDAMYWYRQDPGQGLRLIYYSQIVNDFQKGDIAEGYSVSREKKESFPLTVTSAQKNPTAFYLCASSSDRASYGYTFGSGTRLTVV.

The count of this clone is one. The V gene is TRBV9, the J gene TRBJ2-5, with TRBD2 identical over 11 bases. Looked up from germline, CDR1 is SGDLS and CDR2 is YYNGEE. Losses at the gene ends were 4 bases for V and 1 base for J; bases not matched to a gene: 12. The CDR3 covers 18 residues. The CDR3 protein is CASSPNLPGLAVQETQYF. The CDR3 bases are TGTGCCAGCAGCCCAAATCTGCCGGGACTAGCGGTCCAAGAGACCCAGTACTTC.

This clone was detected only a few times. The chain employs TRBV7-2 and TRBJ1-2; possibly TRBD1 for D (6 bases). CDR1 and CDR2 from the germline V gene are SGHTA and FQGNSA. V was cut by 4 bases and J by 4 bases, with 16 bases left in between. The CDR3 length is 15 residues. The chain's CDR3 is CASSSWIQGIYGYTF. CDR3 DNA sequence: TGTGCCAGCAGCTCATGGATACAGGGAATCTATGGCTACACCTTC.

The chain's CDR3 is CSAGLGQAIYF. CDR3 in DNA: TGCAGTGCCGGATTGGGCCAGGCCATATATTTT. The chain combines TRBV20-1 with TRBJ1-3; D is ambiguous. CDR1 and CDR2 from the germline V gene are DFQATT and SNEGSKA (reference sequence). This CDR3 has 11 residues. The ends were cut back, 6 bases at V and 11 bases at J, with 14 bases in the middle.

V is TRBV6-5 and J is TRBJ2-5; 9 nucleotides match TRBD1. CDR1 and CDR2 (germline): MNHEY, SVGAGI. This CDR3 comprises 12 residues. The V segment lost 6 bases and the J segment 4 bases; nucleotides outside the gene matches: 0. The CDR3 sequence: CASRGQGETQYF. The DNA of the CDR3 is TGTGCCAGCAGGGGACAGGGAGAGACCCAGTACTTC.

The chain recombines TRBV2 with TRBJ2-2, with 7 bases lining up with TRBD2. Germline V gene data show CDR1 as SNHLY and CDR2 as FYNNEI. The CDR3 length is 16 residues. Losses at the gene ends were 1 base for V and 2 bases for J; bases not matched to a gene: 4. CDR3 nucleotides: TGTGCCAGCAGTGAAGGTCTAGCGGCTAACACCGGGGAGCTGTTTTTT. Its protein product is CASSEGLAANTGELFF.

J is TRBJ1-2 and V is TRBV6-1; D is unclear. Germline assignment: CDR1 MNHNS and CDR2 SASEGT. V lost 1 base to trimming and J lost 4 bases, with 10 bases between them. This CDR3 contains 14 residues. The CDR3 DNA reads TGTGCCAGCAGTGAAGTTGGAGGGAGCTATGGCTACACCTTC. This translates into CASSEVGGSYGYTF.

The V and J genes are TRBV18 and TRBJ1-4, with a tentative D call TRBD1 (5 bases). The CDR3 totals 15 residues. Germline lookup yields CDR1 KGHSH and CDR2 LQKENI. The V gene lost 4 bases and the J gene lost 2 bases, with 11 bases spanning the gap. The CDR3 DNA sequence: TGTGCCAGCTCACGAACGGGGGTTACTAATGAAAAACTGTTTTTT. It translates to CASSRTGVTNEKLFF.

The chain employs TRBV27 and TRBJ1-6; TRBD1 agrees at 8 bases. In germline, CDR1 is MNHEY, CDR2 SMNVEV (reference sequence). The trim removed 1 base at V and 6 bases at J, leaving 11 bases unmatched. This CDR3 is built from 18 residues. The CDR3 loop is CASSLFLAGGAGNSPLHF. The DNA for the CDR3 is TGTGCCAGCAGTTTATTTCTGGCAGGGGGCGCCGGTAATTCACCCCTCCACTTT.

This chain uses TRBV7-9 with TRBJ1-2, with 9 nucleotides matching TRBD1. The CDR3 is made up of 16 amino acids. Germline V gene lookup returns CDR1 SEHNR and CDR2 FQNEAQ (reference sequence). The trim removed 2 bases at V and 6 bases at J, leaving 10 bases unmatched. The CDR3 reads CASSLQQGASGDGYTF. CDR3 coding DNA: TGTGCCAGCAGCTTACAACAGGGGGCCTCGGGGGATGGCTACACCTTC.

The CDR3 nucleotides are TGTGCCAGCAGCTTAAGGACCGGACAGAGGGCAGCAGAGACCCAGTACTTC. This gives the protein CASSLRTGQRAAETQYF. The chain uses TRBV13 and TRBJ2-5, with D tentatively TRBD1 (6 bases). Germline lookup yields CDR1 PRHDT and CDR2 FYEKMQ (reference sequence). Deletions cut 2 bases from V and 4 bases from J, with 20 bases between. This CDR3 is 17 amino acids long.

J is TRBJ1-6 and V is TRBV18; TRBD1 agrees at 8 bases. The CDR3 loop spans 13 amino acids. Trimming removed 6 bases from V and 8 bases from J; junction bases left unmatched: 3. Per the germline V gene, CDR1 is KGHSH and CDR2 is LQKENI. As DNA, the CDR3 is TGTGCCAGCTCCGCAGGGGGCGATTCACCCCTCCACTTT. Protein sequence: CASSAGGDSPLHF.

V is TRBV9 and J is TRBJ1-5, with D tentatively TRBD1 (6 bases). CDR1 and CDR2 (germline): SGDLS, YYNGEE. The germline V and J ends were trimmed by 3 bases and 0 bases, with 7 bases remaining between them. The CDR3 contains 14 residues. The CDR3 DNA reads as TGTGCCAGCAGCGGGGGACATAGCAATCAGCCCCAGCATTTT. Translating gives CASSGGHSNQPQHF.

This chain uses TRBV18 with TRBJ1-2; TRBD1 matches 7 bases. CDR1 is KGHSH, CDR2 LQKENI, per germline. The CDR3 sequence is 15 residues long. The J segment lost 2 bases and the V segment lost 1 base, leaving 4 bases of the junction unmatched. The CDR3 sequence is CASSPLLDRNYGYTF. The CDR3 coding sequence is TGTGCCAGCTCACCACTCTTGGACAGGAACTATGGCTACACCTTC.

The V gene is TRBV18, the J gene TRBJ1-2; 7 bases map to TRBD1. This CDR3 region has 13 residues. Germline values: CDR1 KGHSH, CDR2 LQKENI. V lost 5 bases to trimming and J lost 4 bases; unmatched junction nucleotides: 4. As DNA, the CDR3 is TGTGCCAGCTCATCCGGGACAGTCTATGGCTACACCTTC. Amino acid sequence: CASSSGTVYGYTF.

The chain joins TRBV6-6 to TRBJ1-5; tentatively, D is TRBD1 (5 bases). This CDR3 has 15 amino acids. CDR1 is MNHNY, CDR2 SVGAGI, per germline (reference sequence). V was shortened by 0 bases and J by 2 bases, with 8 bases between the two germline ends. In DNA, the CDR3 is TGTGCCAGCAGTTACTCCCAGGGCGGCAATCAGCCCCAGCATTTT. This gives the protein CASSYSQGGNQPQHF.

The V and J genes are TRBV4-1 and TRBJ2-3; 11 bases are shared with TRBD1. Germline V lookup: CDR1 MGHRA, CDR2 YSYEKL. This CDR3 region has 15 residues. The V gene end was trimmed by 1 base and the J gene end by 4 bases; junction bases not matched to a gene: 1. The CDR3 spells CASSQGGQGADTQYF. Here the CDR3 DNA reads TGCGCCAGCAGCCAAGGGGGACAGGGGGCAGATACGCAGTATTTT.

This clone was found once. This chain links TRBV7-3 with TRBJ1-1, with D possibly being TRBD1 (5 bases). The CDR3 contains 13 residues. The germline V and J ends were trimmed by 1 base and 7 bases, with 10 bases remaining between them. Germline assignment: CDR1 SGHTA and CDR2 FQGTGA. CDR3 nucleotide sequence: TGTGCCAGCAGCTTAAAGTCAGGGTTTGAAGCTTTCTTT. As protein: CASSLKSGFEAFF.